The clone carrying this T cell receptor beta chain was detected a few times. The data were produced by immunoSEQ multiplex PCR, yet TCRdb's version contains in-frame clones alone and is incomplete. The data show around 280,000 clones, with around 90% seen just once and about 1.7% held by the top ten. These data belong to a study of blood T cell repertoires in COVID-19. In the study overall: Acute and convalescent COVID-19 specimens originated in the United States, Italy and Spain.

This CDR3 spans 14 amino acids. Trimming stripped 4 bases from V and 3 bases from J, with 12 bases between. In germline, CDR1 is SGHAT, CDR2 FQDESV (reference sequence). The chain is built from TRBV11-1 and TRBJ1-2, with a tentative D call TRBD1 (6 bases). The TCR originated in a woman between 35 and 50 years old who had recovered from COVID-19. The sample taken for sequencing was PBMCs or T cells enriched from blood (not recorded which). CDR3 amino acids: CASSSRGGHYGYTF. The CDR3 DNA sequence: TGTGCCAGCAGCTCCCGAGGGGGACACTATGGCTACACCTTC.